What follows are 20 T cell receptor beta chains derived from one specimen sequenced in a study of post-analysis software for immune sequencing data. Their cognate antigens are unknown. The library was made from cDNA and included unique molecular identifiers. In TCRdb, the PCR reads were re-called with MiXCR into one record per CDR3 protein. The table lists roughly 800,000 distinct CDR3 sequences, under 70% of them singletons. The study's findings and limits: Patients showed TRBV5-6, TRBV5-1 and TRBV20-1 among a handful of TRBV segments more frequent than in controls.

The source material was blood. These receptors were obtained from a girl aged 5-17 years with multiple sclerosis.

V usage is TRBV5-1 and J usage is TRBJ2-2, with 9 bases matching TRBD2. This CDR3 is built from 15 residues. CDR1 and CDR2 (germline): SGHRS, YFSETQ. Germline trimming cut 2 bases from V and 4 bases from J; bases unmatched to any gene: 3. The CDR3 here is CASSFSGSVTGELFF. DNA for the CDR3: TGCGCCAGCAGCTTTAGCGGGAGCGTCACCGGGGAGCTGTTTTTT.

A few counts support this clonotype. The chain employs TRBV27 and TRBJ2-7; 10 positions match TRBD1. This CDR3 spans 15 amino acids. J lost 5 bases, V lost 4 bases, and 8 bases had no gene match. CDR1 is MNHEY, CDR2 SMNVEV, per germline (reference sequence). CDR3 bases: TGTGCCAGCAGTTCAGGGACAGGGGACATCCACGAGCAGTACTTC. Translation: CASSSGTGDIHEQYF.

There are a few counts of this clonotype. The chain has TRBV7-9 and TRBJ1-2; 10 positions match TRBD1. The CDR3 totals 17 residues. Trimming took 5 bases from V and 6 from J; bases not matched to a gene: 15. The V gene's germline CDR1 is SEHNR and CDR2 FQNEAQ (reference sequence). DNA for the CDR3: TGTGCCAGCAGCCCGCCAATCCCGGACAGGGGGGTGGATGGCTACACCTTC. It yields the protein CASSPPIPDRGVDGYTF.

The V and J genes are TRBV7-2 and TRBJ2-7, with 8 bases matching TRBD1. The J call may be incorrect, as the DNA end agrees better with TRBJ2-5. The length of the CDR3 is 16 residues. The germline gives CDR1 SGHTA, CDR2 FQGNSA. The CDR3 region is CASSLWTGSYGETQYF. The CDR3 nucleotides are TGTGCCAGCAGCCTGTGGACAGGGTCTTATGGAGAGACCCAGTACTTC.

The chain has TRBV6-5 and TRBJ1-1, with TRBD1 as a possible D gene (5 bases). Trimming removed 0 bases from V and 11 bases from J, with 16 bases in between. Germline V gives CDR1 MNHEY, CDR2 SVGAGI. This CDR3 contains 14 residues. The CDR3 DNA follows: TGTGCCAGCAGTTACTCTGGAATCAGGGTGAAGGCTTTCTTT. The encoded protein is CASSYSGIRVKAFF.

Many counts were recorded for this clonotype. One end of the junction fails to match germline, which may point to a read error. The chain employs TRBV5-1 and TRBJ1-2; D not resolved. The germline gives CDR1 SGHRS, CDR2 YFSETQ. This CDR3 region has 13 residues. The CDR3 coding sequence is TGTGCCAGCAGCCTAACCCAGAACTATGGCTACACCTTC. The encoded protein is CASSLTQNYGYTF. Full variable domain (remainder filled in from reference TRBV5-1 and TRBJ1-2): KAGVTQTPRYLIKTRGQQVTLSCSPISGHRSVSWYQQTPGQGLQFLFEYFSETQRNKGNFPGRFSGRQFSNSRSEMNVSTLELGDSALYLCASSLTQNYGYTFGSGTRLTVV.

The rearrangement joins TRBV27 to TRBJ2-1, with TRBD2 matching over 10 bases. V trimming: 5 bases; J trimming: 9 bases; junction bases outside the gene matches: 7. The CDR3 extends over 14 amino acids. Germline V gives CDR1 MNHEY, CDR2 SMNVEV (reference sequence). CDR3 loop: CASSLSGGAREQFF. Here the CDR3 DNA reads TGTGCCAGCAGTCTAAGCGGGGGGGCCCGTGAGCAGTTCTTC.

The chain has TRBV20-1 and TRBJ2-7, with TRBD2 matching over 10 bases. This CDR3 has 17 amino acids. V was clipped by 3 bases and J by 0 bases; unmatched bases: 11. CDR1 DFQATT and CDR2 SNEGSKA come from the germline V gene (reference sequence). The CDR3 DNA follows: TGCAGTGCTAGTGAGTCGGCTAGCGGGGGTTACTCCTACGAGCAGTACTTC. This codes for CSASESASGGYSYEQYF.

The gene calls are TRBV4-1 and TRBJ2-4; 8 bases are shared with TRBD2. In germline, CDR1 is MGHRA, CDR2 YSYEKL. With V trimmed by 7 bases and J by 13 bases, 21 bases remained unmatched. The CDR3 consists of 16 residues. CDR3 DNA sequence: TGCGCCAGCAACCTGGGATCCGGGGGGGCCTATGTTGAGCAGTACTTC. Amino acid sequence: CASNLGSGGAYVEQYF.

The V gene is TRBV20-1, the J gene TRBJ2-4; tentative D call: TRBD1 (5 bases). This CDR3 comprises 15 residues. V lost 3 bases to trimming and J lost 5 bases, with 17 bases between them. Per the germline V gene, CDR1 is DFQATT and CDR2 is SNEGSKA (reference sequence). The DNA of the CDR3 is TGCAGTGCTAGTCCCAGGGTAAATGGGGAAAACATTCAGTACTTC. It translates to CSASPRVNGENIQYF.

This clonotype has only a few counts. The gene calls are TRBV5-1 and TRBJ2-7, with D maybe TRBD1 (5 bases). V gave up 0 bases and J gave up 1 base, with 11 bases separating them. This CDR3 spans 15 amino acids. Germline V CDR1 and CDR2: SGHRS, YFSETQ. The chain's CDR3 is CASSLATVISYEQYF. CDR3 nucleotides: TGCGCCAGCAGCTTGGCGACAGTAATTTCCTACGAGCAGTACTTC.

V gene TRBV12-3 or TRBV12-4 combines with J gene TRBJ1-2; no firm D call. With 5 bases removed from V and 4 bases from J, the gap between germline ends came to 11 bases. The CDR3 is 13 amino acids. The chain's CDR3 is CASSRAQPYGYTF. CDR3 DNA: TGTGCCAGCAGTCGTGCCCAGCCCTATGGCTACACCTTC.

The CDR3 nucleotides read TGTGCCAGCAGCCCGGACAGGAGAAACTACGAGCAGTACTTC. As protein: CASSPDRRNYEQYF. The chain links TRBV7-9 to TRBJ2-7, with TRBD1 matching over 7 bases. There are 14 residues in the CDR3. The J segment lost 3 bases and the V segment lost 5 bases, leaving 7 bases of the junction unmatched. From germline, CDR1 is SEHNR and CDR2 FQNEAQ (reference sequence).

This clonotype was counted between two and nine times. The chain joins TRBV5-1 to TRBJ2-7; 8 nucleotides match TRBD1. The germline CDR1 and CDR2 sequences are SGHRS and YFSETQ. V gave up 1 base and J gave up 2 bases; unmatched junction bases: 2. This CDR3 comprises 14 residues. The CDR3 region is CASSLRGQAYEQYF. The CDR3 DNA is TGCGCCAGCAGCTTGAGGGGACAGGCCTACGAGCAGTACTTC.

Comments on this clonotype: At one end the junction does not follow the germline gene, possibly because of a read error. The chain joins TRBV12-3 or TRBV12-4 to TRBJ2-7; no clear D. The length of the CDR3 is 17 residues. The CDR3 sequence: CASSPRGRAVFSYAQYF. As DNA, the CDR3 is TGTGCCAGCAGCCCTCGAGGTCGGGCGGTATTTTCCTACGCGCAGTACTTC.

This clonotype has a handful of counts. The V call is TRBV7-9, the J call TRBJ2-1; 8 nucleotides line up with TRBD2. Germline V lookup: CDR1 SEHNR, CDR2 FQNEAQ (reference sequence). The CDR3 has 15 amino acids. V shed 6 bases, J shed 1 base, and the junction held 5 bases outside the gene matches. The DNA for the CDR3 is TGTGCCAGCAGGGTAACTAGCGGTTCCTACAATGAGCAGTTCTTC. It specifies CASRVTSGSYNEQFF.

The count of this clonotype is one. This chain connects TRBV11-2 to TRBJ2-7; possibly TRBD2 for D (5 bases). CDR3 length equals 14 residues. Between the trimmed V and J ends, which lost 5 bases and 7 bases, there was a span of 18 bases. Germline V gene sequence: CDR1 SGHAT, CDR2 FQNNGV. The chain's CDR3 is CASSPDLARLEQYF. Written as DNA, the CDR3 is TGTGCCAGCAGCCCGGACCTAGCTAGGTTGGAGCAGTACTTC.

This clonotype was found many times. This sequence joins TRBV10-3 and TRBJ2-1; D remains ambiguous. The CDR3 has 12 residues. Germline assignment: CDR1 ENHRY and CDR2 SYGVKD. V gave up 3 bases and J gave up 7 bases, with 7 bases separating them. CDR3 sequence (DNA): TGTGCCATCAGTGATTACGCGAATGAGCAGTTCTTC. Its translation: CAISDYANEQFF.

The CDR3 nucleotides read TGTGCCAGCAGATACCAGGGGGGCAGGTCCTACAATGAGCAGTTCTTC. Amino acid sequence: CASRYQGGRSYNEQFF. The chain recombines TRBV6-2 or TRBV6-3 with TRBJ2-1; a possible D gene is TRBD1 (7 bases). Between the trimmed V and J ends, which lost 6 bases and 1 base, there was a span of 16 bases. The CDR3 is 16 amino acids. Germline V gene sequence: CDR1 MNHEY, CDR2 SVGEGT.

This clonotype was counted between two and nine times. The chain couples TRBV15 to TRBJ2-5, with no clear D. The CDR3 runs 12 residues. Deletions cut 6 bases from V and 1 base from J, with 6 bases between. Germline V gene data show CDR1 as LNHNV and CDR2 as YYDKDF (reference sequence). The CDR3 nucleotides are TGTGCCACCAGAGGCCTCCAAGAGACCCAGTACTTC. It codes for CATRGLQETQYF.